The rows below give T cell receptor beta chains drawn from one sample of a study of cytomegalovirus exposure and HLA in healthy donors. Some clones are missing from TCRdb's copy, which holds only in-frame ones; the method was immunoSEQ multiplex PCR. The table includes some 150,000 clones, around 77% detected once. The sequenced sample was PBMCs. These receptor sequences come from a woman aged 50 to 60 in good health and CMV-seronegative. The CDR3 runs from the conserved cysteine through the conserved F or W. The D gene is left open where the match is weak. Size is omitted from some rows. Given values are once, few, many or a class for expanded clones.

V gene	D gene	clone size	J gene	CDR3 protein	CDR3 DNA
TRBV5-1	NA	NA	TRBJ1-1	CASSSPGLDTEAFF	TGCGCCAGCAGCTCCCCGGGGTTGGACACTGAAGCTTTCTTT
TRBV27	TRBD1	NA	TRBJ2-7	CASSLFRDSYEQYF	TGTGCCAGCAGTTTATTCAGGGACAGCTACGAGCAGTACTTC
TRBV7-2	NA	few	TRBJ1-3	CASSTRTDSGNTIYF	TGTGCCAGCAGTACTCGGACAGACTCTGGAAACACCATATATTTT
TRBV6-6	NA	NA	TRBJ2-6	CASRRDSGANVLTF	TGTGCCAGCAGGAGAGACAGCGGGGCCAACGTCCTGACTTTC
TRBV10-1	NA	NA	TRBJ2-7	CASSARASLSYEQYF	TGCGCCAGCAGCGCCAGGGCTTCCCTCTCCTACGAGCAGTACTTC
TRBV6-1	NA	few	TRBJ1-1	CASSAQGIGTEAFF	TGTGCCAGCAGTGCTCAGGGGATAGGAACTGAAGCTTTCTTT
TRBV27	TRBD1	few	TRBJ1-2	CASTPIPTRDRGYDNYGYTF	TGTGCCAGCACCCCAATCCCGACACGGGACAGGGGGTATGATAACTATGGCTACACCTTC
TRBV4-3	TRBD1	NA	TRBJ1-2	CASSQDILWTGARYGYTF	TGCGCCAGCAGCCAAGATATCCTCTGGACAGGGGCTAGATATGGCTACACCTTC
TRBV6-1	NA	few	TRBJ1-1	CASSEDRDTEAFF	TGTGCCAGCAGTGAAGATCGTGACACTGAAGCTTTCTTT
TRBV6-6	NA	NA	TRBJ2-7	CASSYRGSYEQYF	TGTGCCAGCAGTTACAGGGGCTCCTACGAGCAGTACTTC
TRBV5-1	NA	NA	TRBJ2-5	CASSLAGTQETQYF	TGCGCCAGCAGCTTGGCGGGTACCCAAGAGACCCAGTACTTC
TRBV5-5	TRBD1	few	TRBJ1-2	CASSILTGAVNYGYTF	TGTGCCAGCAGCATACTGACAGGGGCCGTAAACTATGGCTACACCTTC
TRBV30	NA	NA	TRBJ1-5	CAWSGQRNQPQHF	TGTGCCTGGAGTGGACAGAGGAATCAGCCCCAGCATTTT
TRBV18	NA	NA	TRBJ2-3	CASSPAGNEPDTQYF	TGTGCCAGCTCACCAGCGGGGAACGAACCAGATACGCAGTATTTT
TRBV6-1	NA	NA	TRBJ2-3	CASNRDTQYF	TGTGCCAGCAATAGAGATACGCAGTATTTT
TRBV6-6	NA	NA	TRBJ2-5	CATRPRTATQYF	TGTGCCACCCGACCCAGGACAGCCACTCAGTACTTC
TRBV18	TRBD1	few	TRBJ2-1	CASSSARGQVNNEQFF	TGTGCCAGCTCATCGGCTCGGGGACAGGTTAACAATGAGCAGTTCTTC
TRBV5-4	NA	NA	TRBJ1-1	CASSRNRLNTEAFF	TGTGCCAGCAGCAGGAACAGGTTGAACACTGAAGCTTTCTTT
TRBV7-6	TRBD1	NA	TRBJ2-7	CASSPGQTSYEQYF	TGTGCCAGCAGTCCGGGACAGACCTCCTACGAGCAGTACTTC
TRBV11-3	TRBD2	NA	TRBJ2-3	CASSLRAGGSTDTQYF	TGTGCCAGCAGCTTAAGGGCGGGGGGTAGCACAGATACGCAGTATTTT
TRBV27	NA	NA	TRBJ1-6	CASSSWRASYNSPLHF	TGTGCCAGCAGTTCTTGGAGGGCATCCTATAATTCACCCCTCCACTTT
TRBV18	NA	NA	TRBJ2-1	CASSQIAPSLMSEQFF	TGTGCCAGCTCACAGATAGCGCCATCCTTAATGTCTGAGCAGTTCTTC
TRBV7-9	NA	NA	TRBJ1-1	CASSQRNTEAFF	TGTGCCAGCAGCCAGCGGAACACTGAAGCTTTCTTT
TRBV18	TRBD2	NA	TRBJ2-7	CASSPSGGAGNEQYF	TGTGCCAGCTCACCGAGCGGGGGGGCTGGGAACGAGCAGTACTTC
TRBV29-1	NA	NA	TRBJ2-7	CSVEDPVQPYEQYF	TGCAGCGTTGAAGATCCTGTACAACCCTACGAGCAGTACTTC
TRBV6-5	TRBD1	NA	TRBJ1-2	CASRTGGVYGYTF	TGTGCCAGCAGGACAGGGGGCGTCTATGGCTACACCTTC
TRBV19	NA	NA	TRBJ1-5	CASSIGQAYQPQHF	TGTGCCAGTAGTATAGGACAGGCCTATCAGCCCCAGCATTTT
TRBV30	NA	NA	TRBJ1-2	CAWRQPQETGNYGYTF	TGTGCCTGGAGGCAACCTCAAGAGACGGGTAACTATGGCTACACCTTC
TRBV19	TRBD1	NA	TRBJ1-5	CASSTQQGNQPQHF	TGTGCCAGTAGTACTCAACAGGGGAATCAGCCCCAGCATTTT
TRBV7-2	NA	few	TRBJ2-5	CASSLAVQETQYF	TGTGCCAGCAGCTTAGCCGTCCAAGAGACCCAGTACTTC
TRBV4-1	TRBD2	NA	TRBJ2-3	CASSQRLAGGSTVGTDTQYF	TGCGCCAGCAGCCAAAGACTAGCGGGGGGGAGTACCGTGGGGACAGATACGCAGTATTTT
TRBV19	NA	NA	TRBJ1-2	CASRLGRISNYGYTF	TGTGCCAGTAGGTTGGGGCGAATTTCTAACTATGGCTACACCTTC
TRBV2	NA	NA	TRBJ2-5	CASSVESGTQYF	TGTGCCAGCAGTGTCGAATCCGGGACCCAGTACTTC
TRBV19	TRBD1	NA	TRBJ2-1	CARGKTGGNEQFF	TGTGCCAGGGGGAAGACAGGGGGCAATGAGCAGTTCTTC
TRBV6-1	TRBD1	NA	TRBJ2-7	CASSEQGQGTYEQYF	TGTGCCAGCAGTGAACAAGGACAGGGGACCTACGAGCAGTACTTC
TRBV5-1	NA	NA	TRBJ2-3	CASSLEGASTDTQYF	TGCGCCAGCAGCTTGGAAGGAGCAAGCACAGATACGCAGTATTTT
TRBV6-5	TRBD1	few	TRBJ1-1	CASSLGQRNTEAFF	TGTGCCAGCAGCCTGGGACAGAGGAACACTGAAGCTTTCTTT
TRBV5-5	NA	few	TRBJ2-3	CASSFRRDRGGSDTQYF	TGTGCCAGCAGCTTTAGGCGGGACAGAGGGGGTTCAGATACGCAGTATTTT
TRBV18	NA	NA	TRBJ1-1	CASSYEQAGTEAFF	TGTGCCAGCTCCTATGAACAAGCGGGCACTGAAGCTTTCTTT
TRBV7-8	NA	NA	TRBJ2-2	CASSSRTGELFF	TGTGCCAGCAGCTCGAGGACCGGGGAGCTGTTTTTT
TRBV6-5	TRBD1	NA	TRBJ2-7	CASSGGTGGIYEQYF	TGTGCCAGCAGTGGAGGGACAGGGGGTATTTACGAGCAGTACTTC
TRBV27	NA	NA	TRBJ1-6	CASRKGGYSPLHF	TGTGCCAGCAGAAAAGGAGGGTATTCACCCCTCCACTTT
TRBV9	NA	NA	TRBJ2-3	CASSQAMTDTQYF	TGTGCCAGCAGCCAAGCGATGACAGATACGCAGTATTTT
TRBV10-3	TRBD2	NA	TRBJ2-1	CAISEWSSGGYSSYNEQFF	TGTGCCATCAGTGAGTGGTCTAGCGGGGGGTATAGCTCCTACAATGAGCAGTTCTTC
TRBV4-3	NA	NA	TRBJ1-1	CASSQAKDSLAFF	TGCGCCAGCAGCCAAGCGAAGGACAGTCTCGCTTTCTTT
TRBV10-2	NA	NA	TRBJ1-4	CASSEYRPNEKLFF	TGCGCCAGCAGTGAGTACAGGCCTAATGAAAAACTGTTTTTT
TRBV7-8	TRBD1	NA	TRBJ1-1	CASSQTGEAFF	TGTGCCAGCAGCCAGACAGGGGAGGCTTTCTTT
TRBV10-2	TRBD1	NA	TRBJ1-5	CASSGTGSDQPQHF	TGCGCCAGCAGCGGGACAGGGTCGGATCAGCCCCAGCATTTT